This T cell receptor (beta chain) comes out of a study of T-cell memory formation after mild COVID-19. As for the study in general: TCR clusters largely stayed donor specific.

TCR alpha and TCR beta cDNA libraries carrying sample barcodes and UMIs were produced by 5'RACE using constant-segment primers. TCRdb used MiXCR to reprocess the 5' RACE reads, holding one entry per CDR3 protein. Of about 400,000 distinct CDR3 sequences listed, 20% to 30% are singletons. Germline V CDR1 and CDR2: SGHTA, FQGNSA. The CDR3 spans 15 residues. With 2 bases removed from V and 4 bases from J, the gap between germline ends came to 12 bases. This clonotype appeared a single time. This TCR derives from an adult woman who had mild COVID-19 (a few samples of this study predate the infection). Cell type and time point are not known. Sequencing was carried out using PBMCs or a T cell subset sorted from them (not recorded which). The V call is TRBV7-2, the J call TRBJ1-5, with D possibly being TRBD1 (6 bases). The CDR3 DNA sequence: TGTGCCAGCAGCTTAACAGGTCAGGGGAATCAGCCCCAGCATTTT. Its protein product is CASSLTGQGNQPQHF.